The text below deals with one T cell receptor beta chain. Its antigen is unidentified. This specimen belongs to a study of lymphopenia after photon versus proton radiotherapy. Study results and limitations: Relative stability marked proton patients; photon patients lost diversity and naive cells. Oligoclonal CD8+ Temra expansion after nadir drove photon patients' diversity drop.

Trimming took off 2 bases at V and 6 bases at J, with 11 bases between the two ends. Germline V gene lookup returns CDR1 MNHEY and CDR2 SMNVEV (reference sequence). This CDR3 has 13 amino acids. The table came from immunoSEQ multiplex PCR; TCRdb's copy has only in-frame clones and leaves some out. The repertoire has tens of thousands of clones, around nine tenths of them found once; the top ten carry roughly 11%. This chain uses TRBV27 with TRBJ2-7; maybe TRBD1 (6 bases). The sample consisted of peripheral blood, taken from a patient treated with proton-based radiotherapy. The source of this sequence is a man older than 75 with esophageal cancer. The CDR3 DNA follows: TGTGCCAGCAGTTTAGGTAGGGGGATCGAGCAGTACTTC. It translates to CASSLGRGIEQYF.